These 28 T cell receptor beta chains came from one sample sequenced in a study of naive and memory T cell subsets. Regarding the study as a whole: Possibly reflecting memory cells re-expressing CD45RA, a few larger clonotypes occurred in naive repertoires, especially CD8.

Which antigens these TCRs recognize remains unknown. Two oligonucleotides, mixed equimolar, formed the beta constant-region primer covering TRBC1 and TRBC2. Nested alpha and beta constant-region primers with the SP2 primer drove four PCR rounds on ligated cDNA. TCRdb reanalysed the UMI-ligation and nested PCR reads using MiXCR and keeps one entry per CDR3 protein. The sample carries under 150,000 distinct CDR3 sequences, roughly a fifth recorded once. The source material was naive CD8+ T cells from blood. The receptors originated from a human donor in good health.

This clonotype was seen only a few times. In DNA, the CDR3 is TGCAGCGTATCAGGGGTTTCGGGACTAGTATCCTACGAGCAGTACTTC. Amino acid sequence: CSVSGVSGLVSYEQYF. The rearrangement uses TRBV29-1 and TRBJ2-7, with 8 bases lining up with TRBD2. The V gene end was trimmed by 6 bases and the J gene end by 1 base; junction bases not matched to a gene: 14. The germline CDR1 and CDR2 sequences are SQVTM and ANQGSEA. There are 16 residues in the CDR3.

This clonotype showed up just a few times. The chain employs TRBV27 and TRBJ2-7; D is tentatively TRBD1 or TRBD2 (5 bases each). Germline CDR1 is MNHEY and CDR2 is SMNVEV (reference sequence). V was shortened by 5 bases and J by 4 bases, with 15 bases between the two germline ends. This CDR3 is built from 14 residues. The CDR3 DNA follows: TGTGCCAGCAGTCTCTTCGGGACGACTTACGAGCAGTACTTC. Its protein product is CASSLFGTTYEQYF.

V is TRBV10-2 and J is TRBJ2-7; no definite D call. Trimming shortened V by 3 bases and J by 3 bases, and 6 bases separated the two germline ends. The germline V gene has CDR1 WSHSY and CDR2 SAAADI. CDR3 size: 12 residues. CDR3 DNA sequence: TGCGCCAGCAGTGAACCTCGCTACGAGCAGTACTTC. Amino acid sequence: CASSEPRYEQYF.

The chain is built from TRBV30 and TRBJ1-5, with D hard to call. This CDR3 is 14 amino acids long. The germline V gene encodes CDR1 GTSNPN and CDR2 SVGIG (reference sequence). Trimming took off 3 bases at V and 3 bases at J, with 12 bases between the two ends. The CDR3 here is CAWSYGVANQPQHF. CDR3 bases: TGTGCCTGGAGCTATGGGGTCGCCAATCAGCCCCAGCATTTT.

The chain couples TRBV28 to TRBJ2-5; D possibly corresponds to TRBD1 (5 bases). Trimming took 6 bases from V and 2 from J, leaving 13 bases between them. Germline V lookup: CDR1 MDHEN, CDR2 SYDVKM. The CDR3 covers 14 residues. The CDR3 DNA sequence: TGTGCCAGCAGAACACAGGTGGGGCAAGAGACCCAGTACTTC. It specifies CASRTQVGQETQYF. Variable domain in full (rest from reference TRBV28 and TRBJ2-5): DVKVTQSSRYLVKRTGEKVFLECVQDMDHENMFWYRQDPGLGLRLIYFSYDVKMKEKGDIPEGYSVSREKKERFSLILESASTNQTSMYLCASRTQVGQETQYFGPGTRLLVL.

This rearrangement joins TRBV9 to TRBJ2-7; the match to TRBD1 covers 9 bases. The CDR3 has 15 amino acids. Trimming took 0 bases from V and 6 from J; bases not matched to a gene: 7. CDR1 and CDR2 (germline): SGDLS, YYNGEE. The CDR3 region has the DNA TGTGCCAGCAGCGTAGCGGGACAGGGTTACAGCGAGCAGTACTTC. This translates into CASSVAGQGYSEQYF.

Ten or more counts support this clonotype. The CDR3 DNA reads TGTGCCAGCAGCGGAGGGGACCTTTTCTCTATCAGCGGGGAGCTGTTTTTT. Translating gives CASSGGDLFSISGELFF. This chain uses TRBV9 with TRBJ2-2; D is perhaps TRBD1 or TRBD2 (5 bases each). Germline values: CDR1 SGDLS, CDR2 YYNGEE. Trimming left V 3 bases short and J 7 bases short, with 22 bases between. The CDR3 spans 17 residues.

The rearrangement links TRBV14 to TRBJ1-6; D is unclear. CDR3 size: 14 residues. Looked up from germline, CDR1 is SGHDN and CDR2 is FVKESK. V gave up 2 bases and J gave up 4 bases, with 6 bases separating them. The CDR3 DNA follows: TGTGCCAGCAGCCAATGGCAGTATAATTCACCCCTCCACTTT. Translated, it gives CASSQWQYNSPLHF.

This chain connects TRBV18 to TRBJ2-7; 7 bases agree with TRBD1. This CDR3 spans 15 amino acids. The V and J ends lost 3 bases and 7 bases, in that order; junction bases with no gene match: 12. Germline V lookup: CDR1 KGHSH, CDR2 LQKENI. DNA of the CDR3: TGTGCCAGCTCACCCCGGGACAGCCTTTCGTGGGAGCAGTACTTC. As protein: CASSPRDSLSWEQYF. Full variable domain (remainder filled in from reference TRBV18 and TRBJ2-7): NAGVMQNPRHLVRRRGQEARLRCSPMKGHSHVYWYRQLPEEGLKFMVYLQKENIIDESGMPKERFSAEFPKEGPSILRIQQVVRGDSAAYFCASSPRDSLSWEQYFGPGTRLTVT.

This clonotype was seen a handful of times. CDR3 residues: CSAVGGQPEAFF. The DNA of the CDR3 is TGCAGCGCCGTTGGGGGACAGCCTGAAGCTTTCTTT. The chain uses TRBV29-1 and TRBJ1-1; 7 bases are shared with TRBD1. The V gene end was trimmed by 7 bases and the J gene end by 6 bases; junction bases not matched to a gene: 8. This CDR3 region has 12 residues. Per germline, CDR1 SQVTM and CDR2 ANQGSEA.

This clonotype was counted only a few times. The gene calls are TRBV6-5 and TRBJ2-3; 9 nucleotides line up with TRBD2. Looked up from germline, CDR1 is MNHEY and CDR2 is SVGAGI. This CDR3 is built from 16 residues. Trimming removed 0 bases from V and 0 bases from J; junction bases left unmatched: 1. CDR3 sequence (DNA): TGTGCCAGCAGTTACTCGACTAGCGGCAGCACAGATACGCAGTATTTT. As protein: CASSYSTSGSTDTQYF.

This clonotype was observed a few times. The rearrangement uses TRBV19 and TRBJ1-2; 7 nucleotides match TRBD1. Germline assignment: CDR1 LNHDA and CDR2 SQIVND (reference sequence). The CDR3 runs to 14 residues. Trimming took 7 bases from V and 3 from J; bases not matched to a gene: 8. The CDR3 DNA is TGTGCCAGTATGGCAGGGGGTATGGACTATGGCTACACCTTC. This encodes CASMAGGMDYGYTF.

This clonotype was observed a handful of times. This chain links TRBV28 with TRBJ1-5; maybe TRBD1 (5 bases). This CDR3 has 15 amino acids. Looked up from germline, CDR1 is MDHEN and CDR2 is SYDVKM. Trimming pared 7 bases from V and 6 bases from J, leaving 19 bases between. The CDR3 sequence is CASTGDSDGAQPQHF. As DNA, the CDR3 is TGTGCCAGCACCGGCGACAGCGATGGGGCTCAGCCCCAGCATTTT.

The V and J genes are TRBV20-1 and TRBJ2-7; D perhaps matches TRBD2 (5 bases). V lost 6 bases and J lost 2, with 11 bases in between. The CDR3 is 12 amino acids. CDR1 and CDR2 (germline): DFQATT, SNEGSKA (reference sequence). For the CDR3, the DNA is TGCAGTGCAGCGGAGCTGGCCTACGAGCAGTACTTC. It yields the protein CSAAELAYEQYF.

This clonotype has just a few counts. The rearrangement joins TRBV12-3 or TRBV12-4 to TRBJ1-1, with D unclear. The CDR3 covers 13 residues. Trimming pared 2 bases from V and 3 bases from J, leaving 7 bases between. The CDR3 region is CASSLIQYTEAFF. Here the CDR3 DNA reads TGTGCCAGCAGTTTAATACAGTACACTGAAGCTTTCTTT.

The sample holds a few counts of this clonotype. CDR3 amino acids: CASSHSTGTVGGYTF. CDR3 nucleotide sequence: TGCGCCAGCAGCCATTCTACCGGGACAGTTGGCGGCTACACCTTC. V usage is TRBV4-1 and J usage is TRBJ1-2, with TRBD1 identical over 7 bases. Germline V gives CDR1 MGHRA, CDR2 YSYEKL. With V trimmed by 3 bases and J by 8 bases, 12 bases remained unmatched. The CDR3 spans 15 residues.

The chain employs TRBV11-2 and TRBJ1-4; 11 bases match TRBD1. The length of the CDR3 is 15 residues. V was clipped by 4 bases and J by 10 bases; unmatched bases: 8. Germline lookup yields CDR1 SGHAT and CDR2 FQNNGV. The CDR3 protein is CASSSPGQGGGKLFF. CDR3 bases: TGTGCCAGCAGCTCACCGGGACAGGGGGGAGGAAAACTGTTTTTT.

The V call is TRBV25-1, the J call TRBJ1-4; D gene uncertain. The CDR3 contains 14 residues. The V gene's germline CDR1 is MGHDK and CDR2 SYGVNS. V lost 3 bases and J lost 7, with 12 bases in between. The CDR3: CASSEWGMSEKLFF. DNA of the CDR3: TGTGCCAGCAGTGAGTGGGGAATGTCTGAAAAACTGTTTTTT.

J is TRBJ1-1 and V is TRBV6-5; tentatively, D is TRBD1 (6 bases). The V end was cut by 7 bases, the J end by 1 base, with 10 bases between. Germline V gives CDR1 MNHEY, CDR2 SVGAGI. This CDR3 is 13 amino acids long. The CDR3 DNA sequence: TGTGCCAGCACTCAGACAGGGAACACTGAAGCTTTCTTT. It codes for CASTQTGNTEAFF.

This clonotype was found a few times. The V and J genes are TRBV13 and TRBJ2-1, with 7 bases identical to TRBD2. This CDR3 has 15 residues. Germline assignment: CDR1 PRHDT and CDR2 FYEKMQ (reference sequence). V shed 1 base, J shed 5 bases, and the junction held 5 bases outside the gene matches. The CDR3 region is CASSLAERDHNEQFF. The CDR3 coding sequence is TGTGCCAGCAGCTTAGCCGAGCGGGACCACAATGAGCAGTTCTTC. Complete variable domain (other parts from reference TRBV13 and TRBJ2-1): AAGVIQSPRHLIKEKRETATLKCYPIPRHDTVYWYQQGPGQDPQFLISFYEKMQSDKGSIPDRFSAQQFSDYHSELNMSSLELGDSALYFCASSLAERDHNEQFFGPGTRLTVL.

This clonotype was counted a few times. V gene TRBV29-1 combines with J gene TRBJ1-2; no clear D. Trimming removed 1 base from V and 4 bases from J, with 10 bases in between. From germline, CDR1 is SQVTM and CDR2 ANQGSEA. The CDR3 sequence is 13 residues long. The CDR3 spells CSVEGGFLYGYTF. The CDR3 DNA sequence: TGCAGCGTTGAAGGAGGGTTTCTCTATGGCTACACCTTC.

The V gene is TRBV29-1, the J gene TRBJ2-2; D is uncertain. The V gene lost 3 bases and the J gene lost 5 bases, with 7 bases spanning the gap. The CDR3 totals 12 residues. CDR1 is SQVTM and CDR2 is ANQGSEA in the germline V gene. The CDR3, as DNA: TGCAGCGTTGAGTGGGAAACCGGGGAGCTGTTTTTT. Translated, it gives CSVEWETGELFF.

The rearrangement joins TRBV18 to TRBJ2-7, with TRBD1 as a possible D gene (5 bases). Trimming removed 3 bases at V and 5 bases at J, with 11 bases between. The CDR3 runs 13 residues. The germline V gene has CDR1 KGHSH and CDR2 LQKENI. The CDR3 loop reads CASSPDNHHEQYF. The CDR3 DNA reads as TGTGCCAGCTCACCGGACAATCACCACGAGCAGTACTTC. The entire variable domain, with the rest obtained from reference TRBV18 and TRBJ2-7, is as follows: NAGVMQNPRHLVRRRGQEARLRCSPMKGHSHVYWYRQLPEEGLKFMVYLQKENIIDESGMPKERFSAEFPKEGPSILRIQQVVRGDSAAYFCASSPDNHHEQYFGPGTRLTVT.

The chain uses TRBV10-3 and TRBJ2-1; 7 bases fit TRBD1. The J segment lost 4 bases and the V segment lost 7 bases, leaving 7 bases of the junction unmatched. This CDR3 is built from 14 residues. CDR1 and CDR2 from the germline V gene are ENHRY and SYGVKD. The CDR3 loop reads CAITPGQEYNEQFF. The CDR3 DNA reads as TGTGCCATCACTCCCGGACAGGAGTACAATGAGCAGTTCTTC.

This clonotype came up a few times. J is TRBJ1-5 and V is TRBV27, with TRBD1 matching over 9 bases. The CDR3 runs 16 residues. CDR1 MNHEY and CDR2 SMNVEV come from the germline V gene (reference sequence). J gave up 0 bases and V 6 bases, and 6 bases lay outside the gene matches. This CDR3 reads CASRVGQGNSNQPQHF. DNA for the CDR3: TGTGCCAGCAGGGTTGGACAGGGGAATAGCAATCAGCCCCAGCATTTT.

The V gene is TRBV20-1, the J gene TRBJ1-2, with 8 bases that match TRBD1. Germline V gene lookup returns CDR1 DFQATT and CDR2 SNEGSKA (reference sequence). The CDR3 consists of 15 residues. Trimming cost V 6 bases and J 10 bases; bases outside gene matches: 19. The CDR3 coding sequence is TGCAGTGCCCGACAGGGGACGCCTTTGGGGGATGACTACACCTTC. This gives the protein CSARQGTPLGDDYTF.

This clonotype was recorded a few times. The CDR3 here is CASSEGNQETQYF. CDR3 sequence (DNA): TGTGCCAGCAGCGAAGGGAACCAAGAGACCCAGTACTTC. This chain joins TRBV27 and TRBJ2-5; D gene uncertain. Germline V CDR1 and CDR2: MNHEY, SMNVEV (reference sequence). V lost 6 bases, J lost 0 bases, and 8 bases lay in between. The CDR3 extends over 13 amino acids.

Only a few counts were recorded for this clonotype. The V gene is TRBV27, the J gene TRBJ2-3; possibly TRBD1 or TRBD2 for D (5 bases each). CDR1 is MNHEY and CDR2 is SMNVEV in the germline V gene (reference sequence). The CDR3 contains 15 residues. Trimming stripped 2 bases from V and 1 base from J, with 10 bases between. The CDR3 region has the DNA TGTGCCAGCAGTTTAGGGGACCGTCGCACAGATACGCAGTATTTT. Translated: CASSLGDRRTDTQYF.